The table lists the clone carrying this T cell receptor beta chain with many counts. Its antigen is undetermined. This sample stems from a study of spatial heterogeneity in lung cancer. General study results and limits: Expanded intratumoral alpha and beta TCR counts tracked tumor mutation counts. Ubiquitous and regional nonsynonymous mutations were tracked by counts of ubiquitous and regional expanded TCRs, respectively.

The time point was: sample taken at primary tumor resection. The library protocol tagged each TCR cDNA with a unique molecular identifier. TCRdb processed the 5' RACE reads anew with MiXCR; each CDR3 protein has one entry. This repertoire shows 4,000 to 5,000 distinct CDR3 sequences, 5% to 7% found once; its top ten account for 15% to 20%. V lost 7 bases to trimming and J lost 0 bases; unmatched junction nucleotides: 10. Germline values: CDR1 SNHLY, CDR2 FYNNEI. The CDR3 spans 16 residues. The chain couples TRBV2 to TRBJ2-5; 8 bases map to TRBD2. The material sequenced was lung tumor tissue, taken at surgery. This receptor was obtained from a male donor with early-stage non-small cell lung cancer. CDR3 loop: CASNPGWRGDQETQYF. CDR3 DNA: TGTGCCAGCAATCCGGGCTGGCGGGGGGACCAAGAGACCCAGTACTTC.